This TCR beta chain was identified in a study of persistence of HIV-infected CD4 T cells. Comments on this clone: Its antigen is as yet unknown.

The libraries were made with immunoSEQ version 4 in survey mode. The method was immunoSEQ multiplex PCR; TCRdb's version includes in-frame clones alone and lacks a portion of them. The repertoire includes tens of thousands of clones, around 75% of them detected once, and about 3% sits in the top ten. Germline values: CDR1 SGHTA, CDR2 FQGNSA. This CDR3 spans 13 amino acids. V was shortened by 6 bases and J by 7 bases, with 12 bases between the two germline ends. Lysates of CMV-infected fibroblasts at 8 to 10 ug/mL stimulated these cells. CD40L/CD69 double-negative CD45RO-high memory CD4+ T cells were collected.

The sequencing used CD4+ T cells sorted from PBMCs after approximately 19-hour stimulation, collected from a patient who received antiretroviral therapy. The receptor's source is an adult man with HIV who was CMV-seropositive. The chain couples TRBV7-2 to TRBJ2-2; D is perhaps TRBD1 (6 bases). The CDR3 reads CASREQGIGELFF. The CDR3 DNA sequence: TGTGCCAGCAGAGAACAGGGAATCGGGGAGCTGTTTTTT.